Below are 14 T cell receptor beta chains sequenced from a single sample in a study of T cell responses to AZD1222 COVID-19 vaccine. The method was immunoSEQ multiplex PCR; TCRdb's version includes in-frame clones alone and lacks a portion of them. In the table there are over 100,000 clones, roughly 93% of which are singletons. Source: peripheral blood, taken 28 days after the second AZD1222 dose. These TCRs come from an adult who received the AZD1222 COVID-19 vaccine.

This clone appeared a few times. The DNA for the CDR3 is TGTGCCAGTAGTCACCCGGCAGGCTACGAGCAGTACTTC. Translated: CASSHPAGYEQYF. V usage is TRBV19 and J usage is TRBJ2-7; no clear D. The V end was cut by 5 bases, the J end by 3 bases, with 11 bases between. This CDR3 has 13 residues. Germline CDR1 reads LNHDA; CDR2 reads SQIVND (reference sequence). The full variable domain, in which reference TRBV19 and TRBJ2-7 provide the parts outside the CDR3, is DGGITQSPKYLFRKEGQNVTLSCEQNLNHDAMYWYRQDPGQGLRLIYYSQIVNDFQKGDIAEGYSVSREKKESFPLTVTSAQKNPTAFYLCASSHPAGYEQYFGPGTRLTVT.

The chain recombines TRBV7-9 with TRBJ1-4, with D unresolved. Germline CDR1 SEHNR, CDR2 FQNEAQ (reference sequence). The CDR3 covers 15 residues. V was shortened by 5 bases and J by 7 bases, with 17 bases between the two germline ends. Here the CDR3 reads CASSPVLLVGEKLFF. Here the CDR3 DNA reads TGTGCCAGCAGCCCAGTACTTCTGGTTGGTGAAAAACTGTTTTTT. Using reference TRBV7-9 and TRBJ1-4 for the parts outside the CDR3, the full variable domain is DTGVSQNPRHKITKRGQNVTFRCDPISEHNRLYWYRQTLGQGPEFLTYFQNEAQLEKSRLLSDRFSAERPKGSFSTLEIQRTEQGDSAMYLCASSPVLLVGEKLFFGSGTQLSVL.

The rearrangement uses TRBV5-1 and TRBJ2-1; D might be TRBD1 (5 bases). Between the trimmed V and J ends, which lost 4 bases and 0 bases, there was a span of 11 bases. From germline, CDR1 is SGHRS and CDR2 YFSETQ. The CDR3 extends over 15 amino acids. In DNA form, the CDR3 reads TGCGCCAGCAGCAAGGGGCTTCCCTCCTACAATGAGCAGTTCTTC. As protein: CASSKGLPSYNEQFF.

This chain links TRBV29-1 with TRBJ2-3, with D possibly being TRBD1 (6 bases). The CDR3 extends over 15 amino acids. Germline CDR1 is SQVTM and CDR2 is ANQGSEA. With 5 bases removed from V and 1 base from J, the gap between germline ends came to 16 bases. Here the CDR3 DNA reads TGCAGCGTTACTACAGGGTCGGGTGGCACAGATACGCAGTATTTT. Translating gives CSVTTGSGGTDTQYF.

This chain connects TRBV10-3 to TRBJ1-1, with TRBD1 matching over 9 bases. CDR3 length: 17 residues. V trimming: 3 bases; J trimming: 0 bases; junction bases outside the gene matches: 8. Germline-derived CDR1 and CDR2 are ENHRY and SYGVKD. CDR3 amino acids: CAISEQTGQGMNTEAFF. The CDR3 nucleotides are TGTGCCATCAGTGAACAGACGGGACAGGGCATGAACACTGAAGCTTTCTTT.

This sequence joins TRBV30 and TRBJ2-7; D is undetermined. V was trimmed by 3 bases and J by 8 bases, leaving 17 bases between them. Germline CDR1 and CDR2: GTSNPN and SVGIG (reference sequence). The length of the CDR3 is 13 residues. The DNA of the CDR3 is TGTGCCTGGAGAAACCGGGCTATACCCCAGCAGTACTTC. Amino acid sequence: CAWRNRAIPQQYF. Full variable domain (remainder filled in from reference TRBV30 and TRBJ2-7): SQTIHQWPATLVQPVGSPLSLECTVEGTSNPNLYWYRQAAGRGLQLLFYSVGIGQISSEVPQNLSASRPQDRQFILSSKKLLLSDSGFYLCAWRNRAIPQQYFGPGTRLTVT.

The chain combines TRBV5-1 with TRBJ2-1, with 10 bases fitting TRBD2. In germline, CDR1 is SGHRS, CDR2 YFSETQ. The CDR3 sequence is 16 residues long. V trimming: 3 bases; J trimming: 7 bases; junction bases outside the gene matches: 10. The CDR3, as DNA: TGCGCCAGCAGCTATTCCCTAGCGGGAGAGGGGAATGAGCAGTTCTTC. Translation gives CASSYSLAGEGNEQFF.

The chain is built from TRBV4-2 and TRBJ2-1; 14 nucleotides align to TRBD2. Germline assignment: CDR1 LGHNA and CDR2 YNFKEQ. Losses at the gene ends were 1 base for V and 8 bases for J; bases not matched to a gene: 7. This CDR3 region has 17 residues. The CDR3 reads CASSQVSGLAGEDEQFF. The CDR3 region has the DNA TGTGCCAGCAGCCAAGTATCGGGACTAGCGGGAGAAGATGAGCAGTTCTTC.

V usage is TRBV15 and J usage is TRBJ2-7, with 9 bases fitting TRBD2. This CDR3 is built from 18 residues. Trimming at V came to 0 bases and at J to 1 base, leaving 10 bases not matched to a gene. Germline values: CDR1 LNHNV, CDR2 YYDKDF (reference sequence). DNA of the CDR3: TGTGCCACCAGCAGAGATCGCGTTAGCGGGAGTATTTCCTACGAGCAGTACTTC. Translated: CATSRDRVSGSISYEQYF. The complete variable domain, with remaining parts taken from reference TRBV15 and TRBJ2-7, reads DAMVIQNPRYQVTQFGKPVTLSCSQTLNHNVMYWYQQKSSQAPKLLFHYYDKDFNNEADTPDNFQSRRPNTSFCFLDIRSPGLGDTAMYLCATSRDRVSGSISYEQYFGPGTRLTVT.

V usage is TRBV18 and J usage is TRBJ2-3; D ambiguous. V gave up 0 bases and J gave up 8 bases, with 12 bases separating them. Germline CDR1 and CDR2: KGHSH and LQKENI. The CDR3 has 14 residues. The CDR3 coding sequence is TGTGCCAGCTCACCACCGGAAACTAAAGTTACGCAGTATTTT. Encoded protein: CASSPPETKVTQYF.

The chain is built from TRBV28 and TRBJ2-7, with 10 bases matching TRBD1. This CDR3 comprises 16 residues. Germline CDR1 is MDHEN and CDR2 is SYDVKM. Trimming removed 6 bases from V and 0 bases from J; junction bases left unmatched: 8. CDR3 nucleotides: TGTGCCAGCAGCGAGACAGGGGGCGAGATCTCCTACGAGCAGTACTTC. It is translated as CASSETGGEISYEQYF.

This clone was seen only once. The chain couples TRBV18 to TRBJ1-2; a weak D match, TRBD1 (5 bases). Germline CDR1 KGHSH, CDR2 LQKENI. CDR3 size: 13 residues. The germline V and J ends were trimmed by 3 bases and 8 bases, with 13 bases remaining between them. The CDR3 bases are TGTGCCAGCTCACCTGGCCAGGGCAGAGGCTACACCTTC. It codes for CASSPGQGRGYTF.

The gene calls are TRBV30 and TRBJ1-2; 12 positions match TRBD1. Looked up from germline, CDR1 is GTSNPN and CDR2 is SVGIG (reference sequence). Germline trimming cut 5 bases from V and 7 bases from J; bases unmatched to any gene: 2. The length of the CDR3 is 12 residues. The CDR3 DNA is TGTGCCTGGGGGGGACAGGGGGCTGGCTACACCTTC. The encoded protein is CAWGGQGAGYTF.

A single count supports this clone. This chain joins TRBV28 and TRBJ2-2; D remains unclear. CDR1 MDHEN and CDR2 SYDVKM come from the germline V gene. The V gene lost 2 bases and the J gene lost 5 bases, with 3 bases spanning the gap. This CDR3 is 12 amino acids long. The CDR3 loop reads CASSLATGELFF. The CDR3 DNA is TGTGCCAGCAGTTTAGCAACCGGGGAGCTGTTTTTT. Drawing the rest from reference TRBV28 and TRBJ2-2, the complete variable domain is DVKVTQSSRYLVKRTGEKVFLECVQDMDHENMFWYRQDPGLGLRLIYFSYDVKMKEKGDIPEGYSVSREKKERFSLILESASTNQTSMYLCASSLATGELFFGEGSRLTVL.